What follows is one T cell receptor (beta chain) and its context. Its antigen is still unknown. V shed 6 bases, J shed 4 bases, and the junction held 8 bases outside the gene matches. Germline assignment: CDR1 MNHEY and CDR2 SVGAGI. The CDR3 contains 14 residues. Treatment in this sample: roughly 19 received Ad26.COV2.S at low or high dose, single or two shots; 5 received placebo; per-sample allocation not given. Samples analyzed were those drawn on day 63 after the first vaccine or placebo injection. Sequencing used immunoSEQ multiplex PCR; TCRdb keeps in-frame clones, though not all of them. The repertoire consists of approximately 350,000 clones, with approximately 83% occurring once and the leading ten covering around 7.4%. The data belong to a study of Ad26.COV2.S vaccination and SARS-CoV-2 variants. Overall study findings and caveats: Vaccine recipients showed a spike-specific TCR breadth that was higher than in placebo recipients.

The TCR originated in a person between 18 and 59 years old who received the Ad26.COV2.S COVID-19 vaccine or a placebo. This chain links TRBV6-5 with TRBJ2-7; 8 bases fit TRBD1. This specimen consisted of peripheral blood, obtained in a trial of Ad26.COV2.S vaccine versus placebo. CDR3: CASSPGQAIYEQYF. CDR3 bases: TGTGCCAGCAGCCCGGGACAGGCAATTTACGAGCAGTACTTC.